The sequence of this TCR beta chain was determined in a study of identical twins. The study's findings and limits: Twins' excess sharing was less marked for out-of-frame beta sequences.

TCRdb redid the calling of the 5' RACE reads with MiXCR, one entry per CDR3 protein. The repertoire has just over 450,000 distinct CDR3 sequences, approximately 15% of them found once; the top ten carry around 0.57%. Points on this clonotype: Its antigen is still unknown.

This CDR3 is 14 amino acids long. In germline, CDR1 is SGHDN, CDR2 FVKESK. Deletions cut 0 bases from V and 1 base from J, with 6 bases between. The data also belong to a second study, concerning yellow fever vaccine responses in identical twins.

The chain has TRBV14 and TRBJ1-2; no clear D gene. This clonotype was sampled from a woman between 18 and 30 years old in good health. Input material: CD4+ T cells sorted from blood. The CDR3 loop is CASSQDRYNYGYTF. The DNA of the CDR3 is TGTGCCAGCAGCCAAGACCGGTATAACTATGGCTACACCTTC.